Listed below are T cell receptor beta chains from one sample, sequenced in a study of spatial heterogeneity in lung cancer. MiXCR was run by TCRdb on the 5' RACE reads, yielding one entry per CDR3 protein. The sample lists about 90,000 distinct CDR3 sequences, around 8.6% occurring once. The sequencing here drew on PBMCs, taken at surgery. These receptors all stem from a male donor with early-stage non-small cell lung cancer. Each CDR3 is given without its conserved first and last residue. The order of the fields is J gene, V gene, CDR3 length, CDR3 protein.

>TRBJ1-4|TRBV12-3/TRBV12-4|12
ASSFQGTGEKLF
>TRBJ2-5|TRBV29-1|9
SRLEQETQY
>TRBJ2-1|TRBV14|12
ASSQFLASNEQF
>TRBJ2-2|TRBV20-1|10
SARWNTGELF
>TRBJ1-1|TRBV7-2|9
ASSLEGGAF
>TRBJ2-7|TRBV25-1|13
ASSGLSGGTYEQY
>TRBJ2-7|TRBV7-9|13
ASSSTGGVAYEQY
>TRBJ2-3|TRBV29-1|12
SVAVADSTDTQY
>TRBJ1-1|TRBV20-1|12
SARIQGRRTEAF
>TRBJ2-2|TRBV3-1|14
ASSQVGGGQGGELF
>TRBJ2-5|TRBV7-8|12
ASSRTVIQETQY
>TRBJ2-7|TRBV16|10
ASSQRGYEQY
>TRBJ2-1|TRBV5-1|12
ASSLGTGINEQF
>TRBJ1-5|TRBV12-3/TRBV12-4|12
ASSWDRVGQPQH
>TRBJ2-1|TRBV3-1|11
ASRVAGVYEQF
>TRBJ2-3|TRBV11-2|15
ASSQKARQGVWDTQY
>TRBJ1-6|TRBV20-1|13
SARDKTGENSPLH
>TRBJ2-1|TRBV6-5|13
ASSYLAGGPHEQF
>TRBJ2-1|TRBV7-2|11
ASSLGTGGEQF
>TRBJ2-2|TRBV5-6|13
ASSLERGPTGELF
>TRBJ1-1|TRBV29-1|10
SSDRGTTEAF
>TRBJ2-3|TRBV5-1|15
ASSLDLWDPPTDTQY
>TRBJ2-2|TRBV20-1|11
SAGSGMAGELF
>TRBJ2-3|TRBV5-4|16
ASSLGPAGAMITDTQY
>TRBJ1-2|TRBV7-2|8
ASSNHGYT
>TRBJ2-2|TRBV28|13
ASSTSGSANGELF
>TRBJ1-2|TRBV2|11
ASSLRINYGYT
>TRBJ2-3|TRBV7-2|10
ASSRGPDTQY
>TRBJ2-1|TRBV5-1|14
ASSFDGASGYNEQF
>TRBJ2-2|TRBV11-2|12
ASSGATTTGELF
>TRBJ2-7|TRBV5-1|12
ASSRGLAGTEQY
>TRBJ2-3|TRBV7-3|12
ASSLSPSTDTQY
>TRBJ2-1|TRBV5-4|13
ASSPRRENYNEQF
>TRBJ1-5|TRBV7-2|11
ASSLRDNQPQH
>TRBJ2-5|TRBV28|15
ASSLGGSASGRRVGY
>TRBJ1-2|TRBV12-3/TRBV12-4|11
ASSYDRNYGYT
>TRBJ1-1|TRBV20-1|13
SARGSGASDAEAF